This T cell receptor (beta chain) emerged from a study of a mutant IDH1 vaccine in newly diagnosed glioma. At the level of the study: Mean patient age was about 40 years; about 60% were male and approximately 40% female.

V was pared by 3 bases and J by 8 bases, with 11 bases of the junction left unmatched. CDR1 and CDR2 from the germline V gene are GTSNPN and SVGIG (reference sequence). The CDR3 consists of 15 residues. The time point here: baseline, week 1 (first vaccination visit). Treatment defined: pre-vaccination baseline after standard-of-care therapy. Astrocytomas that were new, WHO grade 3 or 4, IDH1-mutant and ATRX-lost were present in the donors. Sequencing was performed with immunoSEQ multiplex PCR; in TCRdb, only in-frame clones are kept and a portion is missing. The table lists around 87,000 clones, approximately 83% of them singletons. This clone was observed a few times.

V and J are TRBV30 and TRBJ1-4; 8 bases are a match to TRBD1. The sequence came from a woman between 45 and 60 years old with glioma. This specimen was PBMCs, taken from a glioma patient treated with radiotherapy, temozolomide or both. CDR3 sequence (DNA): TGTGCCTGGAGGAACCCCGACAGGGGAATCGAAAAACTGTTTTTT. This sequence encodes CAWRNPDRGIEKLFF.